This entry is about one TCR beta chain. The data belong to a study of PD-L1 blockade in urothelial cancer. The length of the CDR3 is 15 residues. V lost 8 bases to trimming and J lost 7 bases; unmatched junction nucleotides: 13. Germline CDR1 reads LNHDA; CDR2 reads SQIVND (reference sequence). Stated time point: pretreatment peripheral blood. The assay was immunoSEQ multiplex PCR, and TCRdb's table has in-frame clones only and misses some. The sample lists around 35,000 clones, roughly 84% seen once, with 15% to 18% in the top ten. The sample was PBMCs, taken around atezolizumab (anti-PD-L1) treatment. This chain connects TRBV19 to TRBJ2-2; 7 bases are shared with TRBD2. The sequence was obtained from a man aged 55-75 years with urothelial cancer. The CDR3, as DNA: TGTGCCAGTTCAAAAAACCCCACTAGCGTCGGGGAGCTGTTTTTT. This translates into CASSKNPTSVGELFF. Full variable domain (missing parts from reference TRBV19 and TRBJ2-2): DGGITQSPKYLFRKEGQNVTLSCEQNLNHDAMYWYRQDPGQGLRLIYYSQIVNDFQKGDIAEGYSVSREKKESFPLTVTSAQKNPTAFYLCASSKNPTSVGELFFGEGSRLTVL.